This T cell receptor beta chain came from a study of T cell responses to AZD1222 COVID-19 vaccine. Overall study findings and caveats: In a largely white British group with more females than males, clonal diversity was possibly underestimated. Spike was spanned by vaccine-associated CD4 TCRs, which were dominant at 160-218 and 743-854. As reported, nearly half of all spike-specific TCRs target variant regions that are unmutated.

About this clone itself: Its cognate antigen is unknown.

With 4 bases removed from V and 3 bases from J, the gap between germline ends came to 6 bases. The germline V gene has CDR1 SQVTM and CDR2 ANQGSEA. CDR3 length: 11 residues. Method: immunoSEQ multiplex PCR; TCRdb's copy keeps in-frame clones and lacks some. The repertoire has about 130,000 clones, under 95% of them found once; the top ten carry around 3.3%. V is TRBV29-1 and J is TRBJ1-1; D unresolved. Sample: peripheral blood, taken on day 0 of AZD1222 vaccination. The source of this sequence is an adult in good health. The CDR3 loop is CSVGGYTEAFF. The DNA of the CDR3 is TGCAGCGTTGGAGGATACACTGAAGCTTTCTTT.